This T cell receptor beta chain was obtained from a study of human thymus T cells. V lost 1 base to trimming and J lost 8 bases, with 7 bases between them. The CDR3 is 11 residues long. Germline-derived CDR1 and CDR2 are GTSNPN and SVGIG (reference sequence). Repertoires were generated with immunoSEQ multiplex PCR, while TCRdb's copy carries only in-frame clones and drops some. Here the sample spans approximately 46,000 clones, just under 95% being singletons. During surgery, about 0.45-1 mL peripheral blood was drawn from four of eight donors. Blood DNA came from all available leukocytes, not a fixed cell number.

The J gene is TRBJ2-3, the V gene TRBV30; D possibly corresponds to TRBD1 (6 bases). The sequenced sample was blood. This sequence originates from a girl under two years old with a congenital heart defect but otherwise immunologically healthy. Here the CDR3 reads CAWSAGVTQYF. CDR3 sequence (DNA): TGTGCCTGGAGTGCAGGGGTTACGCAGTATTTT.